The 32 T cell receptor beta chains reported below all come from one sample, sequenced in a study of T cells in Graves' hyperthyroidism and ophthalmopathy. RNA transcripts served as the template for amplifying TCR beta CDR3 regions. The HTBI primer set was used in a first-round RT-PCR of the TCR CDR3. Each CDR3 protein gets one entry after TCRdb re-called the multiplex PCR reads with MiXCR. This sample has around 660,000 distinct CDR3 sequences; approximately 42% occur once, and the top ten carry 7% to 7.5%. The sample comprised peripheral blood or thyroid tissue (not recorded which). These receptors came from an adult man with Graves' disease, either hyperthyroidism or ophthalmopathy (not recorded which).

This clonotype was detected ten times or more. The chain uses TRBV7-3 and TRBJ2-7; D remains ambiguous. CDR1 is SGHTA and CDR2 is FQGTGA in the germline V gene. This CDR3 is 13 amino acids long. V was trimmed by 5 bases and J by 6 bases, leaving 14 bases between them. CDR3: CASSPGSWGEQYF. DNA for the CDR3: TGTGCCAGCAGCCCCGGATCTTGGGGCGAGCAGTACTTC. Full variable domain (rest looked up from reference TRBV7-3 and TRBJ2-7): GAGVSQTPSNKVTEKGKYVELRCDPISGHTALYWYRQSLGQGPEFLIYFQGTGAADDSGLPNDRFFAVRPEGSVSTLKIQRTERGDSAVYLCASSPGSWGEQYFGPGTRLTVT.

The chain links TRBV13 to TRBJ2-5; D may match TRBD1 or TRBD2 (7 bases each). The CDR3 contains 16 residues. The germline V gene has CDR1 PRHDT and CDR2 FYEKMQ (reference sequence). The V gene lost 6 bases and the J gene lost 5 bases, with 22 bases spanning the gap. The CDR3 DNA reads TGTGCCAGCAGTACCGCGTGGACTAGGGGGCTTGAGACCCAGTACTTC. Translated, it gives CASSTAWTRGLETQYF.

Note on this clonotype: A much more abundant neighbour one base away suggests this may be a read error. CDR3 residues: CATARGMNTEAFF. The CDR3 DNA sequence: TGTGCCACCGCACGGGGAATGAACACTGAAGCTTTCTTT. The chain links TRBV24-1 to TRBJ1-1; unclear D gene. The V and J ends lost 9 bases and 0 bases respectively, with 10 bases between them. The CDR3 is 13 amino acids. Looked up from germline, CDR1 is KGHDR and CDR2 is SFDVKD.

J is TRBJ2-7 and V is TRBV10-3, with D possibly matching TRBD1 (6 bases). V lost 3 bases, J lost 3 bases, and 9 bases lay in between. Per the germline V gene, CDR1 is ENHRY and CDR2 is SYGVKD. The CDR3 consists of 13 residues. The CDR3 DNA reads as TGTGCCATCAGTGAAGGACAGAACTACGAGCAGTACTTC. Protein sequence: CAISEGQNYEQYF.

V usage is TRBV5-1 and J usage is TRBJ2-6; 7 bases map to TRBD1. CDR1 is SGHRS and CDR2 is YFSETQ in the germline V gene. V trimming: 2 bases; J trimming: 0 bases; junction bases outside the gene matches: 11. The CDR3 has 19 amino acids. DNA of the CDR3: TGCGCCAGCAGCTTACTCGCCGTGACAGGGTCCTCTGGGGCCAACGTCCTGACTTTC. It codes for CASSLLAVTGSSGANVLTF. Full variable domain (outside the CDR3, taken from reference TRBV5-1 and TRBJ2-6): KAGVTQTPRYLIKTRGQQVTLSCSPISGHRSVSWYQQTPGQGLQFLFEYFSETQRNKGNFPGRFSGRQFSNSRSEMNVSTLELGDSALYLCASSLLAVTGSSGANVLTFGAGSRLTVL.

Of note for this clonotype: The conserved closing phenylalanine or tryptophan is absent in this CDR3, likely reflecting a read error. The V gene is TRBV7-9, the J gene TRBJ1-1, with D perhaps matching TRBD1 (6 bases). The CDR3 spans 11 residues. Per germline, CDR1 SEHNR and CDR2 FQNEAQ (reference sequence). V was clipped by 11 bases and J by 5 bases, with 12 bases between them. CDR3 sequence: CAGGPGTEAFL. DNA of the CDR3: TGTGCCGGGGGGCCGGGGACTGAAGCTTTCCTT.

Only a few counts were recorded for this clonotype. The chain recombines TRBV12-3 or TRBV12-4 with TRBJ1-1; no clear D gene. V shed 2 bases and J shed 1 base, with 8 bases lying between them. This CDR3 has 14 residues. The CDR3 loop reads CASSLRRQNTEAFF. CDR3 DNA sequence: TGTGCCAGCAGTTTAAGGCGCCAGAACACTGAAGCTTTCTTT.

The table lists this clonotype with many counts. J is TRBJ1-1 and V is TRBV7-8; D uncertain. Trimming removed 1 base at V and 4 bases at J, with 13 bases between. There are 15 residues in the CDR3. Germline V gene sequence: CDR1 SGHVS, CDR2 FQNEAQ. The CDR3 is CASSLDQARSTEAFF. In DNA, the CDR3 is TGTGCCAGCAGCTTAGATCAGGCCAGATCCACTGAAGCTTTCTTT.

This clonotype was recorded a few times. The genes are TRBV7-9 and TRBJ2-7; 7 nucleotides line up with TRBD1. Germline V lookup: CDR1 SEHNR, CDR2 FQNEAQ (reference sequence). V lost 5 bases, J lost 0 bases, and 7 bases stayed unmatched. There are 15 residues in the CDR3. The chain's CDR3 is CASSPQTGSSYEQYF. CDR3 sequence (DNA): TGTGCCAGCAGCCCCCAGACAGGGAGCTCCTACGAGCAGTACTTC.

As DNA, the CDR3 is TGTGCCAGCAGCTTGGGTGGTCTTTCGGGCTCCTACGAGCAGTACTTC. This gives the protein CASSLGGLSGSYEQYF. V usage is TRBV9 and J usage is TRBJ2-7; D is uncertain. Per germline, CDR1 SGDLS and CDR2 YYNGEE. CDR3 length equals 16 residues. The germline V and J ends were trimmed by 4 bases and 0 bases, with 17 bases remaining between them.

The rearrangement links TRBV7-2 to TRBJ1-1; D is undetermined. Germline assignment: CDR1 SGHTA and CDR2 FQGNSA. The CDR3 loop spans 18 amino acids. The germline V and J ends were trimmed by 7 bases and 0 bases, with 24 bases remaining between them. CDR3 coding DNA: TGTGCCAGCACCCCCTTCCCGCCAGCGAACCTCATGAACACTGAAGCTTTCTTT. Protein sequence: CASTPFPPANLMNTEAFF.

The chain couples TRBV20-1 to TRBJ1-1, with a possible D match to TRBD1 (5 bases). The CDR3 is made up of 10 amino acids. CDR1 is DFQATT and CDR2 is SNEGSKA in the germline V gene (reference sequence). Trimming stripped 8 bases from V and 4 bases from J, with 8 bases between. CDR3 loop: CSWGSTEAFF. DNA for the CDR3: TGCAGTTGGGGGAGCACTGAAGCTTTCTTT.

This clonotype was counted many times. The V call is TRBV7-9, the J call TRBJ1-1; D may be TRBD1 (6 bases). CDR3 length: 13 residues. Germline assignment: CDR1 SEHNR and CDR2 FQNEAQ (reference sequence). Trimming left V 5 bases short and J 6 bases short, with 13 bases between. The DNA for the CDR3 is TGTGCCAGCAGCCTACAGGGTTCCCCTGAAGCTTTCTTT. Its translation is CASSLQGSPEAFF.

This sequence joins TRBV24-1 and TRBJ1-5; tentative D call: TRBD1 (5 bases). Germline loops: CDR1 KGHDR, CDR2 SFDVKD. The V gene lost 3 bases and the J gene lost 0 bases, with 14 bases spanning the gap. The CDR3 is 17 amino acids. DNA of the CDR3: TGTGCCACCAGTGATGGAGGGGAGGTGGATAGCAATCAGCCCCAGCATTTT. This encodes CATSDGGEVDSNQPQHF.

Comments on this clonotype: This could be a read error, since a much larger clone is one nucleotide away. The genes are TRBV15 and TRBJ1-3; 9 nucleotides line up with TRBD1. Germline CDR1 LNHNV, CDR2 YYDKDF (reference sequence). Losses at the gene ends were 4 bases for V and 1 base for J; bases not matched to a gene: 2. This CDR3 has 15 residues. CDR3 loop: CATSTDRGSGNTIYF. Written as DNA, the CDR3 is TGTGCCACCAGCACCGACAGGGGGTCTGGAAACACCATATATTTT.

This chain links TRBV2 with TRBJ1-4, with D possibly matching TRBD1 (5 bases). With 6 bases removed from V and 7 bases from J, the gap between germline ends came to 15 bases. This CDR3 has 14 residues. Germline loops: CDR1 SNHLY, CDR2 FYNNEI. The CDR3, as DNA: TGTGCCAGCAGCCCGGTGGGACGGGGTGAAAAACTGTTTTTT. Its protein product is CASSPVGRGEKLFF. Complete variable domain (other parts from reference TRBV2 and TRBJ1-4): EPEVTQTPSHQVTQMGQEVILRCVPISNHLYFYWYRQILGQKVEFLVSFYNNEISEKSEIFDDQFSVERPDGSNFTLKIRSTKLEDSAMYFCASSPVGRGEKLFFGSGTQLSVL.

In this sample, this clonotype turned up a few times. V usage is TRBV7-2 and J usage is TRBJ1-6; 7 nucleotides match TRBD1. Germline V gene data show CDR1 as SGHTA and CDR2 as FQGNSA. Unmatched junction bases numbered 9, after V lost 1 base and J lost 9 bases. This CDR3 is built from 16 residues. CDR3 nucleotide sequence: TGTGCCAGCAGCTTAGTCGGGGCAGGGGGAGGTTCACCCCTCCACTTT. Translation gives CASSLVGAGGGSPLHF.

This clonotype was seen ten or more times. The genes are TRBV19 and TRBJ1-3; D gene uncertain. Per germline, CDR1 LNHDA and CDR2 SQIVND (reference sequence). Trimming shortened V by 3 bases and J by 0 bases, and 9 bases separated the two germline ends. CDR3 length: 15 amino acids. The CDR3 nucleotides are TGTGCCAGTAGTATGTTACCGACCTCTGGAAACACCATATATTTT. Amino acids: CASSMLPTSGNTIYF.

V usage is TRBV7-2 and J usage is TRBJ1-6; D remains ambiguous. This CDR3 is built from 14 residues. Germline lookup yields CDR1 SGHTA and CDR2 FQGNSA. Deletions cut 4 bases from V and 7 bases from J, with 11 bases between. CDR3 nucleotide sequence: TGTGCCAGCAGCTCCAGAGGGTACAATTCACCCCTCCACTTT. Its translation: CASSSRGYNSPLHF.

The genes are TRBV29-1 and TRBJ1-2; 7 nucleotides line up with TRBD1. The germline CDR1 and CDR2 sequences are SQVTM and ANQGSEA. The CDR3 is made up of 15 amino acids. The CDR3 region has the DNA TGCAGTGCTAGTCTACTGGGACAGACCAACTATGGCTACACCTTC. Its translation is CSASLLGQTNYGYTF.

The chain uses TRBV10-3 and TRBJ1-1, with D unclear. Germline CDR1 ENHRY, CDR2 SYGVKD. V was trimmed by 6 bases and J by 4 bases, leaving 15 bases between them. CDR3 length: 14 amino acids. CDR3 loop: CAIRETYSRTEAFF. DNA for the CDR3: TGTGCCATCAGGGAGACCTATTCGCGCACTGAAGCTTTCTTT.

This clonotype came up a few times. The gene calls are TRBV6-5 and TRBJ2-7; no reliable D call. The CDR3 length is 12 residues. Trimming left V 2 bases short and J 6 bases short, with 8 bases between. Germline V gives CDR1 MNHEY, CDR2 SVGAGI. The CDR3 protein is CASSYPLGEQYF. The DNA for the CDR3 is TGTGCCAGCAGTTACCCCCTGGGCGAGCAGTACTTC.

The V gene is TRBV2, the J gene TRBJ1-3; weak D call: TRBD1 (6 bases). The CDR3 consists of 16 residues. Germline assignment: CDR1 SNHLY and CDR2 FYNNEI. Between the trimmed V and J ends, which lost 6 bases and 2 bases, there was a span of 17 bases. For the CDR3, the DNA is TGTGCCAGCAGACTCAGGGCGGGGGGCACTGGAAACACCATATATTTT. It specifies CASRLRAGGTGNTIYF. Full variable domain (missing parts from reference TRBV2 and TRBJ1-3): EPEVTQTPSHQVTQMGQEVILRCVPISNHLYFYWYRQILGQKVEFLVSFYNNEISEKSEIFDDQFSVERPDGSNFTLKIRSTKLEDSAMYFCASRLRAGGTGNTIYFGEGSWLTVV.

This clonotype was found many times. V is TRBV2 and J is TRBJ1-5, with D unresolved. V was shortened by 6 bases and J by 10 bases, with 10 bases between the two germline ends. Per the germline V gene, CDR1 is SNHLY and CDR2 is FYNNEI. The CDR3 spans 11 residues. The CDR3 DNA is TGTGCCAGCAGAGAGTTAGGACCCCAGCATTTT. Protein: CASRELGPQHF. Supplemented by reference TRBV2 and TRBJ1-5, the full variable domain reads EPEVTQTPSHQVTQMGQEVILRCVPISNHLYFYWYRQILGQKVEFLVSFYNNEISEKSEIFDDQFSVERPDGSNFTLKIRSTKLEDSAMYFCASRELGPQHFGDGTRLSIL.

The chain recombines TRBV24-1 with TRBJ1-1; a weak D match, TRBD1 (5 bases). Germline values: CDR1 KGHDR, CDR2 SFDVKD. V lost 7 bases to trimming and J lost 7 bases, with 18 bases between them. This CDR3 comprises 14 residues. CDR3 in amino acids: CATSSPRDGGEAFF. The CDR3 region has the DNA TGTGCCACCAGCAGCCCCAGGGACGGGGGTGAAGCTTTCTTT.

In this sample, this clonotype turned up many times. The chain has TRBV12-3 or TRBV12-4 and TRBJ1-5, with D hard to call. This CDR3 contains 12 residues. The V end lost 6 bases, the J end lost 6 bases, and 9 bases lay between the germline ends. CDR3 protein: CASSPVGQPQHF. The CDR3 bases are TGTGCCAGCAGCCCGGTGGGTCAGCCCCAGCATTTT.

Of note for this clonotype: This could be a read error, since a much larger clone is one nucleotide away. In this CDR3 the conserved last residue, phenylalanine or tryptophan, is missing, so a read error is likely. The V and J genes are TRBV2 and TRBJ1-5, with D possibly TRBD1 on 5 matching bases. The length of the CDR3 is 12 residues. Germline assignment: CDR1 SNHLY and CDR2 FYNNEI. The germline V and J ends were trimmed by 4 bases and 5 bases, with 6 bases remaining between them. CDR3 residues: CASSGDYQPQHS. The CDR3 nucleotides read TGTGCCAGCAGTGGGGACTATCAGCCCCAGCATTCT.

Comments on this clonotype: Since no conserved phenylalanine or tryptophan closes the CDR3, a read error is the likely cause. No DNA is shown, since the ends of the CDR3 on it are uncertain; the CDR3 is the one TCRdb lists. CDR3 protein: CASSLGDI. The gene calls are TRBV14 and TRBJ2-2; TRBD1, the D gene given by the table, was not confirmed from the DNA. Both ends counted, the CDR3 spans 8 residues. The germline V gene has CDR1 SGHDN and CDR2 FVKESK.

In its sample, this clonotype was seen a few times. The rearrangement links TRBV7-9 to TRBJ1-2; perhaps TRBD1 as D (5 bases). V was pared by 6 bases and J by 4 bases, with 18 bases between. CDR1 is SEHNR and CDR2 is FQNEAQ in the germline V gene (reference sequence). CDR3 length: 15 amino acids. DNA for the CDR3: TGTGCCAGCAGAAGCGCCGGGCCGAGGGGCTATGGCTACACCTTC. Its protein is CASRSAGPRGYGYTF.

The sample holds many counts of this clonotype. J is TRBJ1-1 and V is TRBV20-1; D is ambiguous. This CDR3 contains 13 residues. The ends were cut back, 2 bases at V and 4 bases at J, with 11 bases in the middle. Germline V gene data show CDR1 as DFQATT and CDR2 as SNEGSKA (reference sequence). The CDR3 DNA follows: TGCAGTGCTAGACTCCGGGTGGGCACTGAAGCTTTCTTT. Translated, it gives CSARLRVGTEAFF.

To note about this clonotype: The DNA is left out, because the CDR3 cannot be placed on it with certainty; the CDR3 is given as TCRdb lists it. The chain carries TRBV29-1 and TRBJ1-5; TRBD1, the table's D call, lacks a check against the DNA. Both ends counted, the CDR3 spans 11 residues. CDR1 is SQVTM and CDR2 is ANQGSEA in the germline V gene. The CDR3 here is CSVGKGSYEHF.

The gene calls are TRBV24-1 and TRBJ1-3; 7 bases match TRBD1. In germline, CDR1 is KGHDR, CDR2 SFDVKD. The CDR3 length is 18 residues. V lost 5 bases to trimming and J lost 0 bases; unmatched junction nucleotides: 12. CDR3 nucleotides: TGTGCCACCAGTGCCTCGGGTGACAGGGCACTCTCTGGAAACACCATATATTTT. It is translated as CATSASGDRALSGNTIYF.